This is a list of T cell receptor beta chains from one sample in a study of regulatory T cells in long-lasting Graves disease. TCRdb analysed the multiplex PCR reads with MiXCR anew, one entry per CDR3 protein. This table has around 400,000 distinct CDR3 sequences, roughly 24% appearing once. The sequenced sample was peripheral blood mononuclear cells (PBMCs), obtained when the disease was refractory, from a patient treated with antithyroid drugs. The receptors come from a woman aged 40 to 50 with Graves disease. Each CDR3 is given with its conserved first and last residue. Fields, in order: clone size, J gene, D gene, V gene, CDR3 protein, CDR3 DNA. D genes are given only for firm matches. Clone size, where shown, is once, few, many, or a class for clones that have expanded.

.	TRBJ2-1	TRBD2	TRBV7-9	CASSLAGGPFQNEQFF	TGTGCCAGCAGCTTAGCGGGAGGGCCTTTTCAGAATGAGCAGTTCTTC
few	TRBJ2-5	TRBD1	TRBV5-1	CASSFRQGETQYF	TGCGCCAGCAGCTTCAGACAGGGGGAGACCCAGTACTTC
many	TRBJ1-1	.	TRBV28	CASPKTGGMNTEAFF	TGTGCCTCCCCAAAGACGGGGGGGATGAACACTGAAGCTTTCTTT
few	TRBJ2-7	TRBD2	TRBV25-1	CASSEGGGLLMEQYF	TGTGCCAGCAGTGAAGGGGGGGGACTTTTAATGGAGCAGTACTTC
.	TRBJ2-7	.	TRBV18	CASSRGTETYEQYF	TGTGCCAGCTCTCGCGGGACTGAGACCTACGAGCAGTACTTC
few	TRBJ2-2	.	TRBV27	CASSFILGIPSSGELFF	TGTGCCAGCAGTTTCATCTTAGGGATCCCCTCAAGCGGGGAGCTGTTTTTT
.	TRBJ2-6	TRBD1	TRBV2	CASSVRGPGANVLTF	TGTGCCAGCAGTGTTAGGGGGCCTGGGGCCAACGTCCTGACTTTC
few	TRBJ2-3	TRBD1	TRBV20-1	CSANYRDRVVDTQYF	TGCAGTGCTAACTACCGGGACAGGGTAGTGGATACGCAGTATTTT
.	TRBJ2-7	TRBD1	TRBV12-3/TRBV12-4	CASSWAGTGGEYEQYF	TGTGCCAGCAGTTGGGCCGGGACAGGGGGCGAATACGAGCAGTACTTC
many	TRBJ1-1	.	TRBV11-2	CASSLGRSRGRKVGTEAFF	TGTGCCAGCAGCTTAGGGAGATCGCGGGGCAGAAAGGTGGGGACTGAAGCTTTCTTT
many	TRBJ1-2	.	TRBV28	CASSVNADRPGGYTF	TGTGCCAGCAGCGTAAACGCCGACAGGCCAGGGGGCTACACCTTC
few	TRBJ2-4	.	TRBV5-1	CASSSYREAAKNIQYF	TGCGCCAGCAGCTCTTACAGGGAGGCGGCCAAAAACATTCAGTACTTC
few	TRBJ2-5	TRBD2	TRBV19	CASSPWSPGSGRSQETQYF	TGTGCCAGTAGTCCCTGGAGTCCCGGTAGCGGGAGGTCCCAAGAGACCCAGTACTTC
.	TRBJ1-5	TRBD1	TRBV7-3	CASSLRQGAFSNQPQHF	TGTGCCAGCAGCTTAAGACAGGGGGCGTTTAGCAATCAGCCCCAGCATTTT
few	TRBJ2-2	.	TRBV6-1	CASRSLYCGRANTGELFF	TGTGCCAGCAGGTCCCTTTATTGCGGGCGGGCGAACACCGGGGAGCTGTTTTTT
few	TRBJ1-3	.	TRBV7-9	CASSARRAGNTIYF	TGTGCCAGCAGCGCGCGTAGGGCGGGAAACACCATATATTTT
few	TRBJ2-2	TRBD2	TRBV6-5	CASSYMGRETGELFF	TGTGCCAGCAGTTACATGGGGAGGGAAACCGGGGAGCTGTTTTTT
few	TRBJ1-4	.	TRBV28	CASSVLTGTEKLFF	TGTGCCAGCAGTGTATTAACCGGGACAGAAAAACTGTTTTTT
.	TRBJ2-4	TRBD2	TRBV5-1	CASRRGGSNAKNIQYF	TGCGCCAGCAGGCGAGGCGGGAGCAATGCCAAAAACATTCAGTACTTC
.	TRBJ2-1	.	TRBV7-9	CASSPGLFDEQFF	TGTGCCAGCAGCCCAGGACTTTTCGATGAGCAGTTCTTC
once	TRBJ2-7	TRBD1	TRBV5-1	CASSTGQGLPYEQYF	TGCGCCAGCAGCACAGGACAGGGGCTGCCCTACGAGCAGTACTTC
.	TRBJ2-2	TRBD2	TRBV5-1	CASSAGLADTGELFF	TGCGCCAGCAGCGCGGGACTAGCGGACACCGGGGAGCTGTTTTTT
many	TRBJ2-2	TRBD2	TRBV12-3/TRBV12-4	CASSTGTSGRRGELFF	TGTGCCAGCAGCACCGGGACTAGCGGGAGGAGGGGGGAGCTGTTTTTT
.	TRBJ1-1	.	TRBV3-1	CASSPGEGRWTEAFF	TGTGCCAGCAGCCCCGGGGAGGGTAGATGGACTGAAGCTTTCTTT
few	TRBJ2-5	.	TRBV5-1	CASSLAYQETQYF	TGCGCCAGCAGCTTGGCGTACCAAGAGACCCAGTACTTC
.	TRBJ1-2	.	TRBV20-1	CSAAPRDGYTF	TGCAGTGCCGCCCCCAGGGATGGCTACACCTTC
many	TRBJ1-1	.	TRBV6-1	CASSDPPGERNTEAFF	TGTGCCAGCAGTGATCCTCCGGGGGAAAGGAACACTGAAGCTTTCTTT
.	TRBJ2-7	.	TRBV7-9	CASSFMNGEQYF	TGTGCCAGCAGCTTTATGAACGGAGAGCAGTACTTC
.	TRBJ2-7	.	TRBV5-5	CASSLAVRWVSSGQTGHEQYF	TGTGCCAGCAGCTTGGCAGTCCGATGGGTCAGTTCGGGACAAACCGGCCACGAGCAGTACTTC
many	TRBJ1-5	.	TRBV2	CASTRMGYNNQPQHF	TGTGCCAGCACTAGAATGGGGTACAACAATCAGCCCCAGCATTTT
.	TRBJ2-1	TRBD2	TRBV20-1	CSPWRPGLAGTKNEQFF	TGCAGTCCGTGGCGACCGGGACTAGCGGGAACTAAGAATGAGCAGTTCTTC